These 21 T cell receptor beta chains originate from one sample sequenced in a study of OX40 agonist ivuxolimab in advanced cancers. Sequenced by immunoSEQ multiplex PCR; TCRdb stores in-frame clones only, minus some. The table has more than 55,000 clones, 86% seen once. The sequencing used CD4+ or CD8+ T cells sorted from blood, collected in a trial of the OX40 agonist ivuxolimab. The receptors were sampled from an adult with an advanced solid tumor such as melanoma, head and neck, liver or kidney cancer.

This clone appeared a single time. The rearrangement uses TRBV5-1 and TRBJ1-6, with 9 nucleotides matching TRBD1. Germline trimming cut 4 bases from V and 7 bases from J; bases unmatched to any gene: 9. CDR1 is SGHRS, CDR2 YFSETQ, per germline. CDR3 size: 16 residues. CDR3 in DNA: TGCGCCAGCAGCGGACAACAGGGGGCGCGGAATTCACCCCTCCACTTT. This codes for CASSGQQGARNSPLHF. Full variable domain (outside the CDR3, taken from reference TRBV5-1 and TRBJ1-6): KAGVTQTPRYLIKTRGQQVTLSCSPISGHRSVSWYQQTPGQGLQFLFEYFSETQRNKGNFPGRFSGRQFSNSRSEMNVSTLELGDSALYLCASSGQQGARNSPLHFGNGTRLTVT.

The V call is TRBV11-3, the J call TRBJ2-3, with D possibly being TRBD2 (5 bases). V shed 0 bases and J shed 6 bases, with 13 bases lying between them. The germline V gene encodes CDR1 SGHNT and CDR2 YENEEA. CDR3 length equals 15 residues. DNA for the CDR3: TGTGCCAGCAGCTTAGATCGAGGGTTCGGGGATACGCAGTATTTT. Protein sequence: CASSLDRGFGDTQYF. Complete variable domain (other parts from reference TRBV11-3 and TRBJ2-3): EAGVVQSPRYKIIEKKQPVAFWCNPISGHNTLYWYLQNLGQGPELLIRYENEEAVDDSQLPKDRFSAERLKGVDSTLKIQPAELGDSAVYLCASSLDRGFGDTQYFGPGTRLTVL.

Only a few counts were recorded for this clone. The genes are TRBV27 and TRBJ1-5; weak D call: TRBD1 (5 bases). The germline CDR1 and CDR2 sequences are MNHEY and SMNVEV (reference sequence). The CDR3 totals 15 residues. V was cut by 3 bases and J by 4 bases, with 13 bases left in between. Here the CDR3 DNA reads TGTGCCAGCAGTTTCTCCGGGACGGGGAATCAGCCCCAGCATTTT. It specifies CASSFSGTGNQPQHF.

Comments on this clone: At one of its ends the junction is not consistent with the germline gene, which may arise from a read error. V and J are TRBV7-7 and TRBJ2-2; 7 nucleotides agree with TRBD1. The CDR3 is made up of 16 amino acids. Germline V gene lookup returns CDR1 SSHAT and CDR2 FNYEAQ (reference sequence). The CDR3 DNA follows: TGTGCTAGCAGCCGGACAGGAGACAGGAGCACCGGGGAGCTGTTTTTT. This sequence encodes CASSRTGDRSTGELFF.

There are a few counts of this clone. The chain recombines TRBV11-3 with TRBJ2-1; D is uncertain. The CDR3 is 11 residues long. Trimming took 2 bases from V and 8 from J, leaving 4 bases between them. Germline assignment: CDR1 SGHNT and CDR2 YENEEA. The CDR3 DNA reads TGTGCCAGCAGCTTAAGGGATGAGCAGTTCTTC. It specifies CASSLRDEQFF.

The chain links TRBV28 to TRBJ2-5; TRBD2 is a possible D gene (6 bases). Trimming cost V 3 bases and J 13 bases, with 21 bases left between them. The CDR3 has 14 amino acids. From germline, CDR1 is MDHEN and CDR2 SYDVKM. The CDR3 bases are TGTGCCAGCAGTTTGAATGCGGGGAAGGGAGTGAGGTACTTC. Amino acid sequence: CASSLNAGKGVRYF. The full variable domain, its missing parts supplied by reference TRBV28 and TRBJ2-5, is DVKVTQSSRYLVKRTGEKVFLECVQDMDHENMFWYRQDPGLGLRLIYFSYDVKMKEKGDIPEGYSVSREKKERFSLILESASTNQTSMYLCASSLNAGKGVRYFGPGTRLLVL.

About this clone itself: The same CDR3 can be traced to other DNA sequences in this sample. The CDR3 nucleotides are TGTGCCAGCAGCTTAACCGGGTACGAGCAGTACTTC. It yields the protein CASSLTGYEQYF. The chain links TRBV7-3 to TRBJ2-7; D gene uncertain. Trimming left V 0 bases short and J 4 bases short, with 4 bases between. CDR1 SGHTA and CDR2 FQGTGA come from the germline V gene. The CDR3 covers 12 residues.

J is TRBJ2-3 and V is TRBV4-1; unclear D gene. CDR1 is MGHRA, CDR2 YSYEKL, per germline. CDR3 length: 13 residues. Trimming cost V 6 bases and J 4 bases, with 11 bases left between them. The CDR3 DNA reads as TGCGCCAGCAGACCCGAGGCTGCAGATACGCAGTATTTT. Its protein product is CASRPEAADTQYF.

CDR3 sequence reads: CASSFTQANEKLFF. As DNA, the CDR3 is TGTGCCAGCAGCTTCACTCAGGCTAATGAAAAACTGTTTTTT. This sequence joins TRBV5-5 and TRBJ1-4, with unresolved D. The CDR3 is 14 amino acids. Germline CDR1 SGHKS, CDR2 YYEKEE (reference sequence). V was clipped by 2 bases and J by 3 bases, with 8 bases between them.

V is TRBV5-1 and J is TRBJ2-2; the D gene is possibly TRBD1 (6 bases). V was shortened by 5 bases and J by 0 bases, with 11 bases between the two germline ends. Germline V CDR1 and CDR2: SGHRS, YFSETQ. CDR3 length: 15 residues. CDR3 DNA sequence: TGCGCCAGCAGGGCCGGGACACCGAACACCGGGGAGCTGTTTTTT. This codes for CASRAGTPNTGELFF.

The V gene is TRBV5-5, the J gene TRBJ2-7, with a possible D match to TRBD1 (5 bases). Trimming removed 6 bases at V and 0 bases at J, with 13 bases between. The CDR3 contains 14 residues. Germline lookup yields CDR1 SGHKS and CDR2 YYEKEE (reference sequence). CDR3: CASIFRESSYEQYF. CDR3 nucleotides: TGTGCCAGCATCTTCAGGGAAAGCTCCTACGAGCAGTACTTC.

J is TRBJ2-1 and V is TRBV5-6, with D tentatively TRBD1 (5 bases). Trimming stripped 3 bases from V and 4 bases from J, with 14 bases between. Germline CDR1 is SGHDT and CDR2 is YYEEEE. The CDR3 has 15 residues. CDR3 coding DNA: TGTGCCAGCAGCTCCGACAGCTGGGCTTACAATGAGCAGTTCTTC. Translation gives CASSSDSWAYNEQFF.

The chain recombines TRBV7-9 with TRBJ1-1; D is ambiguous. The CDR3 spans 14 residues. Germline values: CDR1 SEHNR, CDR2 FQNEAQ (reference sequence). Trimming shortened V by 5 bases and J by 1 base, and 11 bases separated the two germline ends. The CDR3 protein is CASSARTANTEAFF. The CDR3 DNA sequence: TGTGCCAGCAGCGCCAGGACGGCGAACACTGAAGCTTTCTTT.

The gene calls are TRBV7-6 and TRBJ2-1; TRBD1 aligns across 9 bases. There are 15 residues in the CDR3. Germline loops: CDR1 SGHVS, CDR2 FNYEAQ. The V gene end was trimmed by 3 bases and the J gene end by 3 bases; junction bases not matched to a gene: 3. The DNA of the CDR3 is TGTGCCAGCAGCTTTGCGGGACAGGGCTACAATGAGCAGTTCTTC. It translates to CASSFAGQGYNEQFF.

In DNA, the CDR3 is TGTGCCAGCAGCGGGCCCGCGGGATCCACAGATACGCAGTATTTT. Its protein is CASSGPAGSTDTQYF. J is TRBJ2-3 and V is TRBV5-4; tentative D call: TRBD2 (6 bases). Germline values: CDR1 SGHNT, CDR2 YYREEE (reference sequence). The CDR3 has 15 amino acids. Trimming shortened V by 4 bases and J by 2 bases, and 14 bases separated the two germline ends.

The chain couples TRBV2 to TRBJ2-7; D is unclear. Germline assignment: CDR1 SNHLY and CDR2 FYNNEI. This CDR3 has 12 residues. The V end was cut by 5 bases, the J end by 3 bases, with 8 bases between. CDR3 nucleotides: TGTGCCAGCAGTCCTAACAGCTACGAGCAGTACTTC. It codes for CASSPNSYEQYF.

The chain uses TRBV9 and TRBJ1-2, with D hard to call. Trimming left V 2 bases short and J 4 bases short, with 9 bases between. Germline V lookup: CDR1 SGDLS, CDR2 YYNGEE. The CDR3 is 13 amino acids. The CDR3 DNA reads as TGTGCCAGCAGCGTCGGTATGAGCTATGGCTACACCTTC. It codes for CASSVGMSYGYTF.

This sequence joins TRBV2 and TRBJ1-2; D gene ambiguous. The length of the CDR3 is 13 residues. Trimming shortened V by 5 bases and J by 6 bases, and 13 bases separated the two germline ends. CDR1 and CDR2 from the germline V gene are SNHLY and FYNNEI. This chain's CDR3 is CASSRDIRNGYTF. CDR3 coding DNA: TGTGCCAGCAGTCGCGACATACGAAATGGCTACACCTTC. Combining the CDR3 with reference TRBV2 and TRBJ1-2 gives the whole variable domain EPEVTQTPSHQVTQMGQEVILRCVPISNHLYFYWYRQILGQKVEFLVSFYNNEISEKSEIFDDQFSVERPDGSNFTLKIRSTKLEDSAMYFCASSRDIRNGYTFGSGTRLTVV.

Here the CDR3 DNA reads TGTGCCAGCAGTGGGGGCAAGCATTCCACAGATACGCAGTATTTT. Protein: CASSGGKHSTDTQYF. The V and J genes are TRBV6-5 and TRBJ2-3; TRBD1 is a possible D gene (6 bases). The CDR3 covers 15 residues. Trimming took off 5 bases at V and 2 bases at J, with 14 bases between the two ends. Germline V gives CDR1 MNHEY, CDR2 SVGAGI.

This chain connects TRBV19 to TRBJ1-6, with D possibly TRBD1 on 5 matching bases. Germline V lookup: CDR1 LNHDA, CDR2 SQIVND (reference sequence). V was trimmed by 4 bases and J by 10 bases, leaving 14 bases between them. The CDR3 loop spans 14 amino acids. The CDR3 nucleotides read TGTGCCAGTAGTACGCGGGACCAGGGATCACCCCTCCACTTT. This gives the protein CASSTRDQGSPLHF.

This clone was recorded once. The CDR3 nucleotides are TGTGCCAGCAGCGTAGAACAGGGACGATCTGGCTACACCTTC. It yields the protein CASSVEQGRSGYTF. This chain connects TRBV9 to TRBJ1-2; D may be TRBD1 (6 bases). The CDR3 consists of 14 residues. Looked up from germline, CDR1 is SGDLS and CDR2 is YYNGEE. The ends were cut back, 0 bases at V and 7 bases at J, with 13 bases in the middle.